This T cell receptor (beta chain) was observed in a study of spatial heterogeneity in lung cancer. TCRdb re-called the 5' RACE reads through MiXCR, storing one row per CDR3 protein. Among a few thousand distinct CDR3 sequences listed, about 8.3% were seen once. The CDR3 totals 15 residues. Unmatched junction bases numbered 14, after V lost 10 bases and J lost 4 bases. Germline assignment: CDR1 MDHEN and CDR2 SYDVKM. Notes on the study in general: Mutation tallies in tumors tracked expanded intratumoral alpha and beta TCR counts.

This clonotype has at least ten counts. Antigen unknown. The time point denotes: sample taken at primary tumor resection. Samples were donated by 72 untreated early-stage non-small cell lung cancer patients. Sequencing used lung tumor tissue, obtained at surgery. The sequence came from a male donor with early-stage non-small cell lung cancer. The chain combines TRBV28 with TRBJ2-5, with 8 nucleotides matching TRBD1. CDR3 region: CATYPWTGSGETQYF. As DNA, the CDR3 is TGTGCCACCTACCCCTGGACAGGGAGTGGAGAGACCCAGTACTTC.